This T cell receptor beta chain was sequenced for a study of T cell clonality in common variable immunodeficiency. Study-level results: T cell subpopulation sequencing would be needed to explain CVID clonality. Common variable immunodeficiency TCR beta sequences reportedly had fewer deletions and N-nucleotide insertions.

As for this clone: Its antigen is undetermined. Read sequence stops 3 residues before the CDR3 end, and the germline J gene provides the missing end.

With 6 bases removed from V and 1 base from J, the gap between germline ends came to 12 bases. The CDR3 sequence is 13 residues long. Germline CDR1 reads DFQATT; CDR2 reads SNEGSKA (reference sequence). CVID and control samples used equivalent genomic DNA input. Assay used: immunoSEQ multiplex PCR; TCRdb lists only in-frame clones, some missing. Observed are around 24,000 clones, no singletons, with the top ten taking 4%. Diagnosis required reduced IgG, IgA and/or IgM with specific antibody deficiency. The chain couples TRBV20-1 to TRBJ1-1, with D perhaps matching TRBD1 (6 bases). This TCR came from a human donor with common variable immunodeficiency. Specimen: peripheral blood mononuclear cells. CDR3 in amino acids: CSAQGQRNTEAFF. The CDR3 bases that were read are TGCAGTGCCCAAGGACAGAGGAACACTGAA.